This TCR beta chain was sequenced during a study of shared clonotypes between healthy human individuals. TCRdb keeps only in-frame clones here, not all; method: immunoSEQ multiplex PCR. The repertoire consists of over 2 million clones, with approximately 94% occurring once and the leading ten covering 0.9% to 1.3%. Looked up from germline, CDR1 is LNHDA and CDR2 is SQIVND (reference sequence). Trimming left V 3 bases short and J 5 bases short, with 13 bases between. CDR3 size: 14 residues. Naive CD8 cells, CD45RO-negative and positively selected for CCR7, excluded terminally differentiated effector memory CD45RA+ cells.

The sample comprised naive CD8+ T cells sorted from blood. This clonotype was sampled from a man in his late teens or twenties in good health. V usage is TRBV19 and J usage is TRBJ1-1, with D maybe TRBD1 (5 bases). The CDR3 DNA reads TGTGCCAGTAGTATTGGGGGGTTCGGGACTGAAGCTTTCTTT. Amino acids: CASSIGGFGTEAFF. Full variable domain (remainder filled in from reference TRBV19 and TRBJ1-1): DGGITQSPKYLFRKEGQNVTLSCEQNLNHDAMYWYRQDPGQGLRLIYYSQIVNDFQKGDIAEGYSVSREKKESFPLTVTSAQKNPTAFYLCASSIGGFGTEAFFGQGTRLTVV.